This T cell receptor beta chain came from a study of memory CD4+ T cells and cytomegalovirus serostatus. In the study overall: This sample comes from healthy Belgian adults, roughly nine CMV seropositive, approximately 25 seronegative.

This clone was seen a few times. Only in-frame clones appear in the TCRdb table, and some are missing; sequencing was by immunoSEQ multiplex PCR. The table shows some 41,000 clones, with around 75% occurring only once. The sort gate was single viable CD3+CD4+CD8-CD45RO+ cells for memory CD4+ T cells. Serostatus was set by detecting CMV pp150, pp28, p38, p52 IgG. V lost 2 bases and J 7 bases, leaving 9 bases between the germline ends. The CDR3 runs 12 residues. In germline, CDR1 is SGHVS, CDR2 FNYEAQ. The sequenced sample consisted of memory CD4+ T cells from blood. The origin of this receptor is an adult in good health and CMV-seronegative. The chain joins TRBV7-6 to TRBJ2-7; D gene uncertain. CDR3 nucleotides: TGTGCCAGCAGCTTAAAGAATGGGGAGCAGTACTTC. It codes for CASSLKNGEQYF.